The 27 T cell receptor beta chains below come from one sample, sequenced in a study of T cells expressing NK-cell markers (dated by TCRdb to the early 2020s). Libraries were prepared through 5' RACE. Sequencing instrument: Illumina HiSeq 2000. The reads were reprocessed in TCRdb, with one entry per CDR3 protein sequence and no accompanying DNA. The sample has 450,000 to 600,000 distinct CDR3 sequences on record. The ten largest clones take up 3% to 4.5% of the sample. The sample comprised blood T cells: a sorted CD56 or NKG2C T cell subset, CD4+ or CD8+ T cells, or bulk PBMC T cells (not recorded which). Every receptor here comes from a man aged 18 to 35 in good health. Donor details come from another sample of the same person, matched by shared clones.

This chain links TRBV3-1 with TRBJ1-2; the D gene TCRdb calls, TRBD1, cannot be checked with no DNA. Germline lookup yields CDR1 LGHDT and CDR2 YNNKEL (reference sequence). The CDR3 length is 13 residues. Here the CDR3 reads CASSQGSLHGYTF.

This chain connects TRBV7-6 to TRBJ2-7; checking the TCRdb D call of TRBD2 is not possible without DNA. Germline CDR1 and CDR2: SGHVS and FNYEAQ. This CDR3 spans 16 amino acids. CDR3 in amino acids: CASSLVSAGGSYEQYF.

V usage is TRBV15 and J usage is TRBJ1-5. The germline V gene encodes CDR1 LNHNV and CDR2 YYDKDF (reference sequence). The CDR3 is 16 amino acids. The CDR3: CATSEPTEGRNQPQHF. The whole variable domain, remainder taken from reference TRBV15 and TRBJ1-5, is DAMVIQNPRYQVTQFGKPVTLSCSQTLNHNVMYWYQQKSSQAPKLLFHYYDKDFNNEADTPDNFQSRRPNTSFCFLDIRSPGLGDTAMYLCATSEPTEGRNQPQHFGDGTRLSIL.

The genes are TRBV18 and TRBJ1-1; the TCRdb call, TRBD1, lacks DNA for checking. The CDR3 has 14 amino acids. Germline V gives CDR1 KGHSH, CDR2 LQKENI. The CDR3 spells CASSQNRVNTEAFF.

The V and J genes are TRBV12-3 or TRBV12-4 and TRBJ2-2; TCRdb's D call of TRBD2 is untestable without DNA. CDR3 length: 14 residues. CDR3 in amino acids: CASSRSDRGGELFF.

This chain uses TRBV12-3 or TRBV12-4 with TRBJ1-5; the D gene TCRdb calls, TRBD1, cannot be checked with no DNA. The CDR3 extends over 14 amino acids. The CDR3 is CASSLQGESQPQHF.

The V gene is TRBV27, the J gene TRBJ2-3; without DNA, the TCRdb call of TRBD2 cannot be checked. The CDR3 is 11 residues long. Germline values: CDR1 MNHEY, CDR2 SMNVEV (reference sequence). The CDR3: CASRRGPSKYF.

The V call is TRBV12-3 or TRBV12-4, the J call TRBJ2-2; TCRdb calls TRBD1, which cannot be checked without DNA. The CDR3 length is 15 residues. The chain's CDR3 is CASSPPRAGGGELFF.

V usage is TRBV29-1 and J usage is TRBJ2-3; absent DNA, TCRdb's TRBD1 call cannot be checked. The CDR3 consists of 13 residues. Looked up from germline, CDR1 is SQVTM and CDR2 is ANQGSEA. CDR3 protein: CSVRGKVTDTQYF.

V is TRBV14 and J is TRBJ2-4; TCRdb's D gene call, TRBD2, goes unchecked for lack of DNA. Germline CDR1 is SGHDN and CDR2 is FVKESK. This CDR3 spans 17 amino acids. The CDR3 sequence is CASSQEVGGRAVDIQYF. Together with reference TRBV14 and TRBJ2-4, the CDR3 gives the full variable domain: EAGVTQFPSHSVIEKGQTVTLRCDPISGHDNLYWYRRVMGKEIKFLLHFVKESKQDESGMPNNRFLAERTGGTYSTLKVQPAELEDSGVYFCASSQEVGGRAVDIQYFGAGTRLSVL.

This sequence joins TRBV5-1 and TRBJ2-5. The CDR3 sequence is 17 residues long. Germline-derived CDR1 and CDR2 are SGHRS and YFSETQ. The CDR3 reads CASSFAIGGAARETQYF.

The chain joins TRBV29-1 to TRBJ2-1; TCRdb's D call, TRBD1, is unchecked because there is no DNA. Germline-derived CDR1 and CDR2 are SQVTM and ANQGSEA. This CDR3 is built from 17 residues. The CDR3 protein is CSVEDWAGASSYNEQFF.

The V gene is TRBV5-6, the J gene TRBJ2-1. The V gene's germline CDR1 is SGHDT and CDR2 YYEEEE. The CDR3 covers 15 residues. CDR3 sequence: CASSRGPRSGNEQFF.

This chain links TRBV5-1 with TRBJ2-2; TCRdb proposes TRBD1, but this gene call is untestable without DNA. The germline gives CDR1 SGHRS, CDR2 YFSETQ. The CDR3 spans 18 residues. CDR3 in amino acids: CASSLEGNRDRVSGELFF.

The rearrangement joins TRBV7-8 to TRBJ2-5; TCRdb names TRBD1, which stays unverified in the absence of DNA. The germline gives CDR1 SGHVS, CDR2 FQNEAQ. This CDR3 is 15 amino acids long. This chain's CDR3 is CASSSHRGPGETQYF. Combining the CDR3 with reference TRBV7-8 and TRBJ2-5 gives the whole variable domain GAGVSQSPRYKVAKRGQDVALRCDPISGHVSLFWYQQALGQGPEFLTYFQNEAQLDKSGLPSDRFFAERPEGSVSTLKIQRTQQEDSAVYLCASSSHRGPGETQYFGPGTRLLVL.

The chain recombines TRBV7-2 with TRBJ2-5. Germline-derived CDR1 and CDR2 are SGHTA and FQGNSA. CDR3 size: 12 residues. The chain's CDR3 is CASSLVRKTQYF. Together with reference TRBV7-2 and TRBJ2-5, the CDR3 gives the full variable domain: GAGVSQSPSNKVTEKGKDVELRCDPISGHTALYWYRQSLGQGLEFLIYFQGNSAPDKSGLPSDRFSAERTGGSVSTLTIQRTQQEDSAVYLCASSLVRKTQYFGPGTRLLVL.

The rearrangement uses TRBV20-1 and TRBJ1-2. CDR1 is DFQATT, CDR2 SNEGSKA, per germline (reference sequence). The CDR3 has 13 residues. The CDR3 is CSASITAGYGYTF.

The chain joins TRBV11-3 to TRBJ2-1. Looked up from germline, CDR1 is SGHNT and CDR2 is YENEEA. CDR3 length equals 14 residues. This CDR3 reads CASSLGGVIDEQFF.

The CDR3 loop reads CASSPAEKQFF. The chain recombines TRBV6-2 or TRBV6-3 with TRBJ2-1. CDR1 is MNHEY and CDR2 is SVGEGT in the germline V gene. The CDR3 extends over 11 amino acids.

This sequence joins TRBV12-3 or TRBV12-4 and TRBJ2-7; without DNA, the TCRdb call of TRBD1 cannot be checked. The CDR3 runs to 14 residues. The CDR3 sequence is CASSLGPTRGEQYF.

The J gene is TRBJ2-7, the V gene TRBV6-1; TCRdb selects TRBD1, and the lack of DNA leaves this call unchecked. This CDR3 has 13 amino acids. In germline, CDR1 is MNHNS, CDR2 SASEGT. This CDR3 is CASTDGRPGGQYF.

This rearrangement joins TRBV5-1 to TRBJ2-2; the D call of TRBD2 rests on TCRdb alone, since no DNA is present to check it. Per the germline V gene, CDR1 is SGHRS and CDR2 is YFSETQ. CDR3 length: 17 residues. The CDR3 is CASREASGNLLTGELFF.

This chain's CDR3 is CASGQGAVQPQHF. V and J are TRBV28 and TRBJ1-5; as DNA is missing, the TRBD1 call by TCRdb cannot be tested. Germline V gives CDR1 MDHEN, CDR2 SYDVKM. This CDR3 has 13 residues.

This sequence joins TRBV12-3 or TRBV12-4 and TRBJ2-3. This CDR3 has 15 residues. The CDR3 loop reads CASSLISIPPDTQYF.

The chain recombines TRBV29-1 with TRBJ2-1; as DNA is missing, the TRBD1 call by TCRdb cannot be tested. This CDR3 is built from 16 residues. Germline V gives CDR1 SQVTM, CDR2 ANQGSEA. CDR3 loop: CSVEQGAAGGVGEQFF.

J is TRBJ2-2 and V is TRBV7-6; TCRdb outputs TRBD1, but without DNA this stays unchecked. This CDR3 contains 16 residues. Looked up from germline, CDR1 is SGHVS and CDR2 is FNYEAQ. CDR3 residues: CASSPHTGDRTGELFF. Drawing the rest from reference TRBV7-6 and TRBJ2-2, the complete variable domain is GAGVSQSPRYKVTKRGQDVALRCDPISGHVSLYWYRQALGQGPEFLTYFNYEAQQDKSGLPNDRFSAERPEGSISTLTIQRTEQRDSAMYRCASSPHTGDRTGELFFGEGSRLTVL.

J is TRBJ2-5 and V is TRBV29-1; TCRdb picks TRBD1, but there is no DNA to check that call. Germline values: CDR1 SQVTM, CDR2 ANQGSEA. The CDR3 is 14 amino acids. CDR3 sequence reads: CSAQGRLYQETQYF.